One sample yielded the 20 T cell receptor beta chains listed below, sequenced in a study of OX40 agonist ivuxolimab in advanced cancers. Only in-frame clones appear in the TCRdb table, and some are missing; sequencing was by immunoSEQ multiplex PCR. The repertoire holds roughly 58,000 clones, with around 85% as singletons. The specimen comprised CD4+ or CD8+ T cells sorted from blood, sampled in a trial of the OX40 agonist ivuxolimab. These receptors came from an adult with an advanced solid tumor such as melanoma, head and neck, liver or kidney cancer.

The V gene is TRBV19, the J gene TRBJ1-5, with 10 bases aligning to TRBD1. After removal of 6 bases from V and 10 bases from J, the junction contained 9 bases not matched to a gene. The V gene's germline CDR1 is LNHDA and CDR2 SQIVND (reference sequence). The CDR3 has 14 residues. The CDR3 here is CASSQGQGSVPQHF. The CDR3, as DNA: TGTGCCAGTAGCCAGGGACAGGGGTCAGTTCCCCAGCATTTT.

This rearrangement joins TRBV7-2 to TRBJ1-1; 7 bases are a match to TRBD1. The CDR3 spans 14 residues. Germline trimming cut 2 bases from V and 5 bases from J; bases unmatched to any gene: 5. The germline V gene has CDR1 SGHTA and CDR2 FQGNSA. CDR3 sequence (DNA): TGTGCCAGCAGCTTACGACAGGGTGAAACTGAAGCTTTCTTT. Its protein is CASSLRQGETEAFF.

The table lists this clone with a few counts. The CDR3 loop is CATSLPHTDTQYF. CDR3 sequence (DNA): TGTGCCACCTCCTTACCGCACACAGATACGCAGTATTTT. The chain couples TRBV27 to TRBJ2-3; the D is unclear. Germline CDR1 is MNHEY and CDR2 is SMNVEV (reference sequence). This CDR3 is built from 13 residues. Trimming took off 10 bases at V and 2 bases at J, with 13 bases between the two ends.

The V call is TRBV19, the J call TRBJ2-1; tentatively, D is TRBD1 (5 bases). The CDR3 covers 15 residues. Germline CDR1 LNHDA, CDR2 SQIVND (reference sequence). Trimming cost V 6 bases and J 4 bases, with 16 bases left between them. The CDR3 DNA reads TGTGCCAGTAGGAAAGGACAAACTGGTTACAATGAGCAGTTCTTC. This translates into CASRKGQTGYNEQFF.

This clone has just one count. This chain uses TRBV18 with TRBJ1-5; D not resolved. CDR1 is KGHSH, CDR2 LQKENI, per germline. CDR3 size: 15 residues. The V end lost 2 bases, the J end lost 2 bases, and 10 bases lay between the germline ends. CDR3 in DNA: TGTGCCAGCTCACCAGATCCGTCGGGCAATCAGCCCCAGCATTTT. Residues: CASSPDPSGNQPQHF. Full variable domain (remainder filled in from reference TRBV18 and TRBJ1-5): NAGVMQNPRHLVRRRGQEARLRCSPMKGHSHVYWYRQLPEEGLKFMVYLQKENIIDESGMPKERFSAEFPKEGPSILRIQQVVRGDSAAYFCASSPDPSGNQPQHFGDGTRLSIL.

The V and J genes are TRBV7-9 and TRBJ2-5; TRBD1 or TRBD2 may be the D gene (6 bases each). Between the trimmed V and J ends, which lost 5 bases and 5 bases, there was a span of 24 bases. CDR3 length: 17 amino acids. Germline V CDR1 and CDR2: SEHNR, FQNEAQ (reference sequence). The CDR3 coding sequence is TGTGCCAGCAGCGGCGCCGGCGGGACAAAAGGCGGGGAGACCCAGTACTTC. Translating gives CASSGAGGTKGGETQYF. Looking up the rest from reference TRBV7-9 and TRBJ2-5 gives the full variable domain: DTGVSQNPRHKITKRGQNVTFRCDPISEHNRLYWYRQTLGQGPEFLTYFQNEAQLEKSRLLSDRFSAERPKGSFSTLEIQRTEQGDSAMYLCASSGAGGTKGGETQYFGPGTRLLVL.

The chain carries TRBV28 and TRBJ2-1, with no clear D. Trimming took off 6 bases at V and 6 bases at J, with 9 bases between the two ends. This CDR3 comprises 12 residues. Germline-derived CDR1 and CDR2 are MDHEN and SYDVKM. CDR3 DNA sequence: TGTGCCAGCAGGTACCGGGCCAATGAGCAGTTCTTC. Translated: CASRYRANEQFF.

The CDR3 loop reads CATLPDRARNEQYF. Written as DNA, the CDR3 is TGTGCCACCTTACCCGACAGGGCGAGGAACGAGCAGTACTTC. The V and J genes are TRBV28 and TRBJ2-7; 7 bases fit TRBD1. The CDR3 totals 14 residues. Unmatched junction bases numbered 14, after V lost 10 bases and J lost 5 bases. Germline loops: CDR1 MDHEN, CDR2 SYDVKM.

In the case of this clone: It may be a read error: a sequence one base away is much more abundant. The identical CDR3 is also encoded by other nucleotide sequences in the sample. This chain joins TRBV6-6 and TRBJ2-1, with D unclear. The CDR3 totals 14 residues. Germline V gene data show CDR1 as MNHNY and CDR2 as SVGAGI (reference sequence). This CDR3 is CASSPYGNGNEQFF. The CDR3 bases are TGTGCTAGCAGTCCCTATGGAAATGGCAATGAGCAGTTCTTC.

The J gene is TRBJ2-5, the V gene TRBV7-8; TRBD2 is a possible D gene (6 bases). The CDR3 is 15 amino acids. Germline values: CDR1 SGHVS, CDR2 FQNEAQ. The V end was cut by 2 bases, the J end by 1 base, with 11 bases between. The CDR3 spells CASSLRSGAQETQYF. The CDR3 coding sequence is TGTGCCAGCAGCTTACGTAGCGGAGCCCAAGAGACCCAGTACTTC.

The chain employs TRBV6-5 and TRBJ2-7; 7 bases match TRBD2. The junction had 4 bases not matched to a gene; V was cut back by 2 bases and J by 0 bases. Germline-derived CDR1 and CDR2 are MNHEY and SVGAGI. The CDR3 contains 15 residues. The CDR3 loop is CASSYGGVGSYEQYF. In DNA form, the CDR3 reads TGTGCCAGCAGTTACGGGGGGGTGGGCTCCTACGAGCAGTACTTC.

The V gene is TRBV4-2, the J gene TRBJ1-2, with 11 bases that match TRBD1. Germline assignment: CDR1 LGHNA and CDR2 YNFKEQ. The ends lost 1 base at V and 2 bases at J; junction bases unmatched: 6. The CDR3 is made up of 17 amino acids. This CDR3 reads CASSQAGQGATNYGYTF. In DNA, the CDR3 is TGTGCCAGCAGCCAAGCTGGACAGGGGGCAACCAACTATGGCTACACCTTC.

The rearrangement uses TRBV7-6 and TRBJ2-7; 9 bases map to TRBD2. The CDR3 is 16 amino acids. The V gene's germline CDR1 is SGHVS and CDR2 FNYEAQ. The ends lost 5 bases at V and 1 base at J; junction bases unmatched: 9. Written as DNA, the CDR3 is TGTGCCAGCAGCCCTACCTCGGGACTAGCTTCCTACGAGCAGTACTTC. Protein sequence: CASSPTSGLASYEQYF.

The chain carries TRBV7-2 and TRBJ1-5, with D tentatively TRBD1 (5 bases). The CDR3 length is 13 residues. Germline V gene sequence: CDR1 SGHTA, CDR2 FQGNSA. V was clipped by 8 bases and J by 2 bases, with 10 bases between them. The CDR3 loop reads CASGGTGNQPQHF. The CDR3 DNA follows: TGTGCCAGCGGCGGGACCGGCAATCAGCCCCAGCATTTT.

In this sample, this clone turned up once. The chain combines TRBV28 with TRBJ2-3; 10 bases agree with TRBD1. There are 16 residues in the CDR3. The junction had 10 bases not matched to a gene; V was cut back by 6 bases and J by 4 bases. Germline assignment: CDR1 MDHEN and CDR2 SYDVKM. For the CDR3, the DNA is TGTGCCAGCAGGGAGACAGGGGGCGGCTGGGCAGATACGCAGTATTTT. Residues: CASRETGGGWADTQYF.

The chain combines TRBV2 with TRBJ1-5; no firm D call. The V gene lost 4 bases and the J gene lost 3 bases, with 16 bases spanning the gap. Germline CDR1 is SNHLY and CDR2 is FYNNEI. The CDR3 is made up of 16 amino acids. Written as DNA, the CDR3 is TGTGCCAGCAGTGTAACCACGGGCACCTCCAATCAGCCCCAGCATTTT. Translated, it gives CASSVTTGTSNQPQHF.

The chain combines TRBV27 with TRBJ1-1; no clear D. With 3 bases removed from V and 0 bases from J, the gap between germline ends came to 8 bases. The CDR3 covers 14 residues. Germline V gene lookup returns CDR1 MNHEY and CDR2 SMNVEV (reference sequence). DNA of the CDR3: TGTGCCAGCAGTTTTACGGGTTTGAACACTGAAGCTTTCTTT. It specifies CASSFTGLNTEAFF.

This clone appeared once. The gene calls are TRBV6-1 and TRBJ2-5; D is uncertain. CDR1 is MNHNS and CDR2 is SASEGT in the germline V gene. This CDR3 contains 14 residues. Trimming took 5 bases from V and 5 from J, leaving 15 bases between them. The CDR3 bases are TGTGCCAGCAGTCCCCTGGGGTTCGGGGAGACCCAGTACTTC. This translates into CASSPLGFGETQYF.

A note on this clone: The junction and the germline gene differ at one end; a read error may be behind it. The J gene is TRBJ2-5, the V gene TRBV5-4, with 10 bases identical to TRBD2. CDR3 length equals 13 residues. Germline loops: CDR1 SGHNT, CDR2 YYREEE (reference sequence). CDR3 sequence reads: CATTSGRAETQHF. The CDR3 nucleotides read TGTGCCACGACCAGCGGGAGGGCAGAGACCCAGCACTTC.

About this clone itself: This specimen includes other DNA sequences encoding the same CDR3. The CDR3 sequence: CASSYSGQNYGYTF. The CDR3 bases are TGTGCCAGCAGTTACTCGGGACAGAACTATGGCTACACCTTC. This chain uses TRBV6-5 with TRBJ1-2, with 7 positions matching TRBD1. The CDR3 totals 14 residues. Trimming at V came to 0 bases and at J to 2 bases, leaving 0 bases not matched to a gene. In germline, CDR1 is MNHEY, CDR2 SVGAGI.